Sequencing of this TCR beta chain was carried out in a study of T cells in Graves' hyperthyroidism and ophthalmopathy. Study-level results: Most expanded thyroid clonotypes above 0.001 also appeared in blood.

Authors of the study amplified TCR beta CDR3 regions from RNA transcripts. The TCR CDR3 was amplified in a first-round RT-PCR using the HTBI primer set. TCRdb recomputed calls from the multiplex PCR reads with MiXCR, one row per CDR3 protein. This sample has hundreds of thousands of distinct CDR3 sequences, with less than 25% found just once. Ophthalmopathy cases met thresholds of Clinical Activity Score at least 3, NOSPECS grade at least 4 and duration under 3 months. Uncontrolled infections, other autoimmune diseases, pregnancy or lactation led to exclusion of patients. From approximately 9.1 ml of fresh peripheral blood, PBMCs were isolated. Worth noting for this clonotype: Its antigen is still unknown.

The CDR3 covers 11 residues. V lost 1 base, J lost 14 bases, and 1 base stayed unmatched. Germline assignment: CDR1 SEHNR and CDR2 FQNEAQ (reference sequence). This rearrangement joins TRBV7-9 to TRBJ2-1; 8 nucleotides line up with TRBD1. The sequenced sample was blood. The receptor comes from a man younger than 40 with Graves' ophthalmopathy. In DNA, the CDR3 is TGTGCCAGCAGCTTAGAGGGACAGGAGTTCTTC. It translates to CASSLEGQEFF.